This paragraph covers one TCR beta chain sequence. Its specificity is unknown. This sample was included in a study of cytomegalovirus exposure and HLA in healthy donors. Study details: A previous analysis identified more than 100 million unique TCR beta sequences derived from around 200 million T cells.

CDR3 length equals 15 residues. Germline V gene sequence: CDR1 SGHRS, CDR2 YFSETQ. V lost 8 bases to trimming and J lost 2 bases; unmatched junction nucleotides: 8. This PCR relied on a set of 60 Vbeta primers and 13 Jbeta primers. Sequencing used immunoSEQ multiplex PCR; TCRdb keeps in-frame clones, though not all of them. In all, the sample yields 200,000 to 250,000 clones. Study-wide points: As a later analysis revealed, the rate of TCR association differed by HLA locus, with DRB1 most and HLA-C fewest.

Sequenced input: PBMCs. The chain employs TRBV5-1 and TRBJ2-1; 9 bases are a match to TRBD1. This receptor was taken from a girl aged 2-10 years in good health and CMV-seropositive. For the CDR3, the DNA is TGCGCCAGTTACAGGGGGCCGGATACCTACAATGAGCAGTTCTTC. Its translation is CASYRGPDTYNEQFF.